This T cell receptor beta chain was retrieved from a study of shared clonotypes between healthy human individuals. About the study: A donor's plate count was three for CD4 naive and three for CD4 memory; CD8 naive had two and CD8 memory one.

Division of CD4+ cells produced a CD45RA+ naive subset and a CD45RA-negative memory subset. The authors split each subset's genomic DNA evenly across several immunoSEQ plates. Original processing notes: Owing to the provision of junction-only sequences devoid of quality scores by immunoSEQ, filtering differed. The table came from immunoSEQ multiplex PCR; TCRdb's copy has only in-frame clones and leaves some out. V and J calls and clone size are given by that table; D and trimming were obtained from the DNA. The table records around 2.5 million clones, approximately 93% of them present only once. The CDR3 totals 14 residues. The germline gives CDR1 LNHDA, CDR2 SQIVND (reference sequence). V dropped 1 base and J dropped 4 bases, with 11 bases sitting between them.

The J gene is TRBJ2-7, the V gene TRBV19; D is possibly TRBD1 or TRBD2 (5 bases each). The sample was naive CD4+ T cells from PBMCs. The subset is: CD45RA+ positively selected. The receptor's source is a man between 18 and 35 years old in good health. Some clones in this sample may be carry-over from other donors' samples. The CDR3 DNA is TGTGCCAGTAGTATAGCGGGGCAGTGGTACGAGCAGTACTTC. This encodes CASSIAGQWYEQYF.